These 7 T cell receptor beta chains share one sample of origin, sequenced in a study of spatial heterogeneity in lung cancer. Study-wide results and limits: For expanded intratumoral alpha and beta TCRs, counts tracked tumor mutation counts.

TCRdb passed the 5' RACE reads through MiXCR, listing each CDR3 protein once. Of approximately 3,700 distinct CDR3 sequences listed, about a quarter are singletons. Time point: sample taken at primary tumor resection. These TCRs' antigens remain unknown. The sample here was lung tumor tissue, taken at surgery. These receptor sequences come from a male donor with early-stage non-small cell lung cancer.

This clonotype was seen many times. A library made for alpha chains picked up this beta chain off target, so its size means little. V is TRBV20-1 and J is TRBJ2-1; D tentatively reads TRBD1 or TRBD2 (5 bases each). V lost 1 base to trimming and J lost 2 bases, with 15 bases between them. The CDR3 is 16 residues long. Per the germline V gene, CDR1 is DFQATT and CDR2 is SNEGSKA (reference sequence). The CDR3 nucleotides are TGCAGTGCTAGAGTTCCTGGGGGTAGTACCTACAATGAGCAGTTCTTC. It codes for CSARVPGGSTYNEQFF.

By its share, this clonotype is large. This beta chain is a stray sequence in a library constructed for alpha chains; its clone size is not meaningful. The chain has TRBV28 and TRBJ1-1; the D is unclear. This CDR3 has 20 residues. The V gene lost 1 base and the J gene lost 1 base, with 25 bases spanning the gap. In germline, CDR1 is MDHEN, CDR2 SYDVKM. Written as DNA, the CDR3 is TGTGCCAGCAGTTTATATCCCGCCGTGGCGATCGTACAGCCGAACACTGAAGCTTTCTTT. This gives the protein CASSLYPAVAIVQPNTEAFF.

This clonotype has at least ten counts. The library was prepared for alpha chains; this beta chain is a stray read, so its frequency means little. This chain connects TRBV20-1 to TRBJ2-5, with TRBD1 matching 8 bases. Looked up from germline, CDR1 is DFQATT and CDR2 is SNEGSKA (reference sequence). Trimming cost V 4 bases and J 5 bases; bases outside gene matches: 12. The CDR3 is 15 residues long. The CDR3 DNA is TGCAGTGCTACAGGTCTCGGACAGGGAGGCGAGACCCAGTACTTC. Translated, it gives CSATGLGQGGETQYF.

This clonotype qualifies as medium-sized. A library made for alpha chains picked up this beta chain off target, so its size means little. The gene calls are TRBV24-1 and TRBJ2-2, with TRBD2 identical over 8 bases. The junction had 7 bases not matched to a gene; V was cut back by 1 base and J by 4 bases. The V gene's germline CDR1 is KGHDR and CDR2 SFDVKD. The CDR3 extends over 17 amino acids. The CDR3 region is CATSDFAAGAGTGELFF. CDR3 sequence (DNA): TGTGCCACCAGTGATTTTGCAGCGGGAGCGGGCACCGGGGAGCTGTTTTTT.

By share, this clonotype counts as medium-sized. Because the library targeted alpha chains, this beta chain is an off-target read whose size means little. The V and J genes are TRBV2 and TRBJ1-5; the match to TRBD1 covers 8 bases. V lost 4 bases to trimming and J lost 4 bases; unmatched junction nucleotides: 0. Germline V lookup: CDR1 SNHLY, CDR2 FYNNEI. This CDR3 is built from 13 residues. In DNA form, the CDR3 reads TGTGCCAGCAGTGGACAGGGGAATCAGCCCCAGCATTTT. This sequence encodes CASSGQGNQPQHF.

This clonotype is labeled medium-sized. This beta chain slipped into a library made for alpha chains as a stray read, so its size is not meaningful. V is TRBV5-4 and J is TRBJ2-7, with D maybe TRBD2 (6 bases). The CDR3 covers 13 residues. Germline-derived CDR1 and CDR2 are SGHNT and YYREEE (reference sequence). V shed 0 bases and J shed 3 bases, with 7 bases lying between them. CDR3 region: CASSLVGGYEQYF. The DNA for the CDR3 is TGTGCCAGCAGCTTGGTCGGGGGCTACGAGCAGTACTTC.

This clonotype is judged medium-sized (0.01 to 0.1%). Being off target in a library aimed at alpha chains, this beta chain has a size of little meaning. The chain joins TRBV20-1 to TRBJ1-6; D is undetermined. V lost 0 bases to trimming and J lost 9 bases, with 9 bases between them. CDR1 is DFQATT and CDR2 is SNEGSKA in the germline V gene (reference sequence). CDR3 length equals 13 residues. CDR3 DNA sequence: TGCAGTGCTAGAGATCCTCCGTTTTCACCCCTCCACTTT. This encodes CSARDPPFSPLHF.